This entry lists 10 T cell receptor beta chains sequenced from one sample in a study of blood T cells in healthy people across ages. A second PCR of roughly 6 to 12 cycles used a sample-barcoded 5' primer and a J-beta primer mix. One entry per CDR3 protein results from TCRdb running MiXCR on the 5' RACE reads. The sample carries 850,000 or so distinct CDR3 sequences, around 30% recorded once. The sequencing input was blood. Receptors were obtained from a woman of 80 years or more in good health.

The rearrangement uses TRBV27 and TRBJ2-3; D gene uncertain. Looked up from germline, CDR1 is MNHEY and CDR2 is SMNVEV (reference sequence). Trimming left V 0 bases short and J 6 bases short, with 13 bases between. The CDR3 is 15 residues long. CDR3 sequence: CASSLSPARLDTQYF. The DNA of the CDR3 is TGTGCCAGCAGTTTATCCCCTGCTAGATTGGATACGCAGTATTTT.

This clonotype was recorded many times. The chain combines TRBV6-2 or TRBV6-3 with TRBJ2-6, with D perhaps TRBD1 (5 bases). The CDR3 covers 14 residues. V was trimmed by 6 bases and J by 0 bases, leaving 6 bases between them. The germline gives CDR1 MNHEY, CDR2 SVGEGT. This chain's CDR3 is CASSQGSGANVLTF. CDR3 coding DNA: TGTGCCAGCAGCCAGGGCTCTGGGGCCAACGTCCTGACTTTC.

This clonotype was seen a handful of times. The chain employs TRBV20-1 and TRBJ2-2, with D perhaps matching TRBD1 or TRBD2 (5 bases each). This CDR3 is built from 13 residues. Germline CDR1 DFQATT, CDR2 SNEGSKA (reference sequence). With 5 bases removed from V and 3 bases from J, the gap between germline ends came to 10 bases. The CDR3 region has the DNA TGCAGTGCTCGCCGGGACCACACCGGGGAGCTGTTTTTT. This gives the protein CSARRDHTGELFF.

Note on this clonotype: Possible read error: a much larger clone is one base away. The chain has TRBV6-2 or TRBV6-3 and TRBJ2-5; 8 positions match TRBD1. Judging by the DNA end, TRBJ2-1 fits better; the J call may be wrong. Per the germline V gene, CDR1 is MNHEY and CDR2 is SVGEGT. This CDR3 spans 14 amino acids. CDR3 sequence reads: CASGRQGQQETQFF. The CDR3, as DNA: TGTGCCAGCGGTAGACAGGGGCAGCAAGAGACCCAGTTCTTC.

The rearrangement joins TRBV21-1 to TRBJ2-5; the table's D call of TRBD1 was not tested on the DNA. TRBV21-1 counts as a pseudogene. This CDR3 has 15 residues. CDR3 DNA: TGTGCCAGCAGCAACCGAGGGGACAGCCAAGAGACCCAGTACTTC. Translating it yields CASSNRGDSQETQYF.

The chain recombines TRBV4-1 with TRBJ1-1; tentative D call: TRBD1 (5 bases). Trimming pared 0 bases from V and 0 bases from J, leaving 8 bases between. Germline V gene lookup returns CDR1 MGHRA and CDR2 YSYEKL. This CDR3 comprises 15 residues. In DNA form, the CDR3 reads TGCGCCAGCAGCCAAGATAACAGGCTGAACACTGAAGCTTTCTTT. Translating it yields CASSQDNRLNTEAFF.

The sample holds many counts of this clonotype. The chain links TRBV7-2 to TRBJ1-5; D uncertain. Germline V gene data show CDR1 as SGHTA and CDR2 as FQGNSA. Trimming removed 5 bases from V and 5 bases from J, with 10 bases in between. This CDR3 has 13 amino acids. The CDR3 region is CASSSWEHQPQHF. The CDR3 DNA reads as TGTGCCAGCAGCAGCTGGGAGCATCAGCCCCAGCATTTT.

This clonotype was seen many times. The chain recombines TRBV7-2 with TRBJ2-1, with 10 bases lining up with TRBD2. Trimming removed 3 bases from V and 3 bases from J; junction bases left unmatched: 8. This CDR3 contains 17 residues. CDR1 SGHTA and CDR2 FQGNSA come from the germline V gene. CDR3 residues: CASSLGDLAGVYNEQFF. The CDR3 region has the DNA TGTGCCAGCAGCTTGGGAGATCTAGCGGGGGTCTACAATGAGCAGTTCTTC.

Only a few counts were recorded for this clonotype. This chain links TRBV19 with TRBJ2-2; 9 bases map to TRBD1. The CDR3 runs to 14 residues. J gave up 4 bases and V 5 bases, and 2 bases lay outside the gene matches. CDR1 is LNHDA, CDR2 SQIVND, per germline (reference sequence). CDR3 nucleotides: TGTGCCAGTAGTGGGACAGGGACCACCGGGGAGCTGTTTTTT. Translated, it gives CASSGTGTTGELFF.

Of note for this clonotype: At one of its ends the junction is not consistent with the germline gene, which may arise from a read error. The rearrangement joins TRBV9 to TRBJ2-3; possibly TRBD1 for D (6 bases). This CDR3 has 15 residues. CDR1 SGDLS and CDR2 YYNGEE come from the germline V gene. The CDR3 reads CAGSLIGGRTDTQYF. The CDR3 bases are TGTGCCGGCAGCCTGATAGGGGGACGCACAGATACGCAGTATTTT.